This T cell receptor (beta chain) appears in the sequencing data of a study of T cell responses to AZD1222 COVID-19 vaccine. With respect to this clone: No antigen is known for it.

General study points: Every sample of the repertoires postdated the peak T cell response. The donors showed a predominance of white British ancestry and of females, with possible underestimation of clonal diversity. The breadth and depth of Spike-specific TCRs increased once two AZD1222 doses had been given. There were vaccine-associated CD4 TCRs across spike, dominant at 160-218 and 743-854.

Germline trimming cut 0 bases from V and 4 bases from J; bases unmatched to any gene: 2. CDR1 and CDR2 from the germline V gene are MNHEY and SVGAGI. The CDR3 is 15 residues long. Clones were sequenced by immunoSEQ multiplex PCR, and TCRdb holds only the in-frame ones, with some missing. The table shows 150,000 to 200,000 clones, with 80% to 90% occurring only once. This specimen was peripheral blood, taken on day 0 of MenACWY control vaccination. The chain is built from TRBV6-5 and TRBJ2-2, with 7 bases that match TRBD1. The TCR was taken from an adult in good health. The CDR3 sequence is CASSYSGGSTGELFF. CDR3 coding DNA: TGTGCCAGCAGTTACTCAGGGGGCAGCACCGGGGAGCTGTTTTTT.